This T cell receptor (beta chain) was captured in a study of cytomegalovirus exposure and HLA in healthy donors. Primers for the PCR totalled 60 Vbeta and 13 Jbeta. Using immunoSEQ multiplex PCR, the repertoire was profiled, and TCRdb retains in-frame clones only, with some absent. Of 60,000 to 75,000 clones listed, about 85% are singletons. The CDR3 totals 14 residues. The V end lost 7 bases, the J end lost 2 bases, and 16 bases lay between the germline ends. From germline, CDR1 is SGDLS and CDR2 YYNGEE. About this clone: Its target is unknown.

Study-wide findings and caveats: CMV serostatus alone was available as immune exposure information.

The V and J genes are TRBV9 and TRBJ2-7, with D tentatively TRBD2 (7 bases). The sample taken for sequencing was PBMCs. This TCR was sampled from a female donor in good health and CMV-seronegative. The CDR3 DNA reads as TGTGCCAGCTCCCTGGGGGGGCCGACCTACGAGCAGTACTTC. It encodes CASSLGGPTYEQYF.